Listed here are 2 T cell receptor beta chains from one sample, sequenced in a study of blood T cell repertoires in COVID-19. Profiled with immunoSEQ multiplex PCR; TCRdb holds only in-frame clones, not every one. The sample contains about 360,000 clones, around 80% of which appear only once. The sample comprised peripheral blood. These receptors were taken from a man aged 25 to 45 with active or convalescent COVID-19.

In DNA, the CDR3 is TGCGCCAGCAGCTTAAGTTCAGGCAATCAGCCCCAGCATTTT. Translating gives CASSLSSGNQPQHF. The genes are TRBV5-1 and TRBJ1-5; D unclear. CDR3 length equals 14 residues. The V gene's germline CDR1 is SGHRS and CDR2 YFSETQ. Trimming removed 2 bases at V and 2 bases at J, with 8 bases between.

The J gene is TRBJ2-5, the V gene TRBV20-1; D not certain. Germline CDR1 and CDR2: DFQATT and SNEGSKA (reference sequence). Trimming cost V 6 bases and J 5 bases, with 10 bases left between them. The length of the CDR3 is 11 residues. CDR3 region: CSARPVETQYF. In nucleotides, the CDR3 is TGCAGTGCCCGCCCGGTGGAGACCCAGTACTTC.